The rows below give T cell receptor beta chains drawn from one sample of a study of cytomegalovirus exposure and HLA in healthy donors. This table comes from immunoSEQ multiplex PCR, and its TCRdb copy is limited to in-frame clones, with some not included. This table holds hundreds of thousands of clones, roughly 90% found once. The source material was PBMCs. Receptor source: a woman under 30 in good health and CMV-seronegative. The CDR3 runs from the conserved cysteine through the conserved F or W.

TRBJ2-1 | TRBV11-2 | CASSLLAGGKDNEQFF
TRBJ2-5 | TRBV7-2 | CASSGLGTSGRIQETQYF
TRBJ2-2 | TRBV2 | CASRSQGARTGELFF
TRBJ2-2 | TRBV7-6 | CASSRDRSNTGELFF
TRBJ1-1 | TRBV7-9 | CASTQSVGTEAFF
TRBJ2-1 | TRBV29-1 | CSVLLALAYNEQFF
TRBJ2-3 | TRBV13 | CASSFPAGEAYTDTQYF
TRBJ2-7 | TRBV6-5 | CASRQGSSSYEQYF
TRBJ2-5 | TRBV4-1 | CASSQVGQRETQYF
TRBJ2-7 | TRBV11-2 | CASSLFLPGLYQLDYEQYF
TRBJ1-1 | TRBV27 | CASRENRVDTEAFF
TRBJ2-2 | TRBV2 | CAPRRAVNTGELFF
TRBJ1-2 | TRBV4-1 | CASSQEGRGPFNYGYTF
TRBJ2-7 | TRBV4-2 | CASSQETRTHEQYF
TRBJ1-5 | TRBV27 | CASSAGTGGRQPQHF
TRBJ2-7 | TRBV6-5 | CASSYKTRAGKQYF
TRBJ1-1 | TRBV7-9 | CASSLEGAGVTEAFF
TRBJ1-1 | TRBV27 | CASSLHETGPHTEAFF
TRBJ2-5 | TRBV30 | CAWSLGQGVETQYF
TRBJ1-1 | TRBV6-4 | CASIVSRQGVIRDGREAFF
TRBJ1-2 | TRBV27 | CASSPPGQGLYGYTF
TRBJ2-1 | TRBV15 | CATSRQGAREQFF
TRBJ2-7 | TRBV2 | CASSDGLGGSYEQYF
TRBJ1-5 | TRBV6-1 | CASSADRNQPQHF
TRBJ2-1 | TRBV9 | CASSVEASGRSPGQFF
TRBJ2-2 | TRBV4-1 | CASSQRIITSRAGELFF
TRBJ1-1 | TRBV4-1 | CASSQDLSRVNTEAFF
TRBJ2-2 | TRBV2 | CASSRGSGGSTGELFF
TRBJ1-2 | TRBV28 | CASSGYGYYGYTF
TRBJ2-7 | TRBV29-1 | CSVGQGLAASYEQYF
TRBJ1-5 | TRBV6-6 | CASRGPSQPQHF
TRBJ1-2 | TRBV18 | CASSQTGDYGYTF
TRBJ2-1 | TRBV5-1 | CASSLGQAYNEQFF
TRBJ2-1 | TRBV5-1 | CASSLASFYNEQFF
TRBJ2-3 | TRBV7-9 | CASSLGQHTDTQYF
TRBJ2-5 | TRBV27 | CASSLWGGETQYF
TRBJ1-3 | TRBV28 | CASSSHFGRAGNTIYF
TRBJ1-2 | TRBV5-4 | CASSFGSGYTF
TRBJ2-7 | TRBV28 | CASNVASGGSYEQYF
TRBJ2-4 | TRBV19 | CASSPYRTSEWMIAKNIQYF
TRBJ1-1 | TRBV5-4 | CASSLYGVETEAFF
TRBJ2-1 | TRBV28 | CAIHPGTSNYNEQFF
TRBJ1-1 | TRBV28 | CASSAWGQGNTEAFF
TRBJ2-7 | TRBV28 | CASKGQLYEQYF
TRBJ2-7 | TRBV28 | CASSLFTILAGGPYEQYF
TRBJ2-3 | TRBV9 | CASSVDRGLGDTQYF
TRBJ2-1 | TRBV5-1 | CASSSAGTSGRSSYNEQFF
TRBJ1-5 | TRBV28 | CASTLPRGQNQPQHF
TRBJ1-4 | TRBV6-5 | CASSYGQVNEKLFF
TRBJ1-2 | TRBV6-5 | CASSLTGGDYGYTF
TRBJ1-5 | TRBV28 | CASSYGPSQPQHF
TRBJ1-4 | TRBV6-1 | CASSQGAGEKLFF
TRBJ1-1 | TRBV15 | CATREGSRSATYLEAFF
TRBJ2-3 | TRBV2 | CASSEVGATTDTQYF
TRBJ2-1 | TRBV18 | CASSSTTSGSSYNEQFF